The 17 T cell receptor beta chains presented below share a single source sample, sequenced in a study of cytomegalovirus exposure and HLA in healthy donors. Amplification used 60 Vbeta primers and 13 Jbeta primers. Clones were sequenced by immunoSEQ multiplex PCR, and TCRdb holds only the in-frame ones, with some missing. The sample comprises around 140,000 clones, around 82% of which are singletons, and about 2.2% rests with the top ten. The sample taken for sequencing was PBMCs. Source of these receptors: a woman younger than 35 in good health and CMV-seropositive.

The CDR3 region is CASSEWSQGRAEQFF. The CDR3, as DNA: TGTGCCAGCAGTGAATGGTCCCAGGGGAGGGCGGAGCAGTTCTTC. J is TRBJ2-1 and V is TRBV25-1, with TRBD2 as a possible D gene (7 bases). The V end lost 1 base, the J end lost 10 bases, and 17 bases lay between the germline ends. The CDR3 extends over 15 amino acids. Germline CDR1 is MGHDK and CDR2 is SYGVNS.

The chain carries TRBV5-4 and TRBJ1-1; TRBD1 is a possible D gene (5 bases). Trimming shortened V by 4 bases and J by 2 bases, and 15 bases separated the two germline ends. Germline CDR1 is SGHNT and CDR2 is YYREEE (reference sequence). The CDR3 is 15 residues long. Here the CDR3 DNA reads TGTGCCAGCAGCCCTCGGGGGGGAATTAACACTGAAGCTTTCTTT. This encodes CASSPRGGINTEAFF.

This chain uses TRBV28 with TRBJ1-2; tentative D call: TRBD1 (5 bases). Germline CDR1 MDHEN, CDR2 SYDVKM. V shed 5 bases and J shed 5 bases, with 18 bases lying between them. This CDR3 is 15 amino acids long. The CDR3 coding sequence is TGTGCCAGCAGTCCGCAGTTGAGACAGTCTTATGGCTACACCTTC. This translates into CASSPQLRQSYGYTF.

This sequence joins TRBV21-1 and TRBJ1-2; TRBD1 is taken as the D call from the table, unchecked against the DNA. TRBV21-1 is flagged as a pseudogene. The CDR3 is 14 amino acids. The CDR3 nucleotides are TGTGCCAGCAGCAAAGCTGCAGGGGCTAGGGGCTACACCTTC. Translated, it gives CASSKAAGARGYTF.

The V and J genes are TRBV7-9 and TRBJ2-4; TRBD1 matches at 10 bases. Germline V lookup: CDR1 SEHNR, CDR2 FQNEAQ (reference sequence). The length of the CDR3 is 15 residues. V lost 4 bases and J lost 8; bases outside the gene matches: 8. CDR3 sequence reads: CASSWTGQGSDIQYF. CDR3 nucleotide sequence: TGTGCCAGCAGCTGGACGGGACAGGGGAGCGACATTCAGTACTTC.

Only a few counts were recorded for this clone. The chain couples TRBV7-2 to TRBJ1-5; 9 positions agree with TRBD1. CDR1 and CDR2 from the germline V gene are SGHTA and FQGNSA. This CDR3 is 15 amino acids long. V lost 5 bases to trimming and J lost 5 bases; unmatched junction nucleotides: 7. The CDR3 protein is CASSMGQGLDQPQHF. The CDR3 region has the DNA TGTGCCAGCAGCATGGGACAGGGACTCGATCAGCCCCAGCATTTT.

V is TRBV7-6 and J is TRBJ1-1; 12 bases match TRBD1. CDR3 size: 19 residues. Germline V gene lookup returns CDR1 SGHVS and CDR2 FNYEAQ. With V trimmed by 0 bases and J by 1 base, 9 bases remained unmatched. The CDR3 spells CASSLALGTGGGKNTEAFF. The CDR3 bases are TGTGCCAGCAGCTTAGCCCTTGGGACAGGGGGCGGCAAGAACACTGAAGCTTTCTTT.

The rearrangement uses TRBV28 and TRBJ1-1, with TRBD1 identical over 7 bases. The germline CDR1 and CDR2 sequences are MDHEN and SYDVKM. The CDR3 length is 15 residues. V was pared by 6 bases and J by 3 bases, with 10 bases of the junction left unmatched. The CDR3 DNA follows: TGTGCCAGCAGACAAGACAGGGTCAGACACACTGAAGCTTTCTTT. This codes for CASRQDRVRHTEAFF.

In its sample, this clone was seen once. Here the CDR3 DNA reads TGTGCCAGCAGTGATACCCCAGGGTCTTTCACTGAAGCTTTCTTT. Its translation: CASSDTPGSFTEAFF. The chain joins TRBV2 to TRBJ1-1; D might be TRBD1 (5 bases). Trimming shortened V by 3 bases and J by 4 bases, and 15 bases separated the two germline ends. CDR3 size: 15 residues. CDR1 and CDR2 (germline): SNHLY, FYNNEI.

CDR3 nucleotide sequence: TGTGCCAGCAGCTTCCCCGGGACAGGGAAAGGCTACACCTTC. Amino acid sequence: CASSFPGTGKGYTF. This chain uses TRBV7-9 with TRBJ1-2, with TRBD1 identical over 9 bases. This CDR3 comprises 14 residues. After removal of 3 bases from V and 8 bases from J, the junction contained 7 bases not matched to a gene. Germline-derived CDR1 and CDR2 are SEHNR and FQNEAQ (reference sequence).

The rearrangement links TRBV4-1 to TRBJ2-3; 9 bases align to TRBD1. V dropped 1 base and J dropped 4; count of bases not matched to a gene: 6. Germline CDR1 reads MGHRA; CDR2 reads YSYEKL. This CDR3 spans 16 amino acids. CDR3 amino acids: CASSQATTGGADTQYF. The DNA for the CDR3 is TGCGCCAGCAGCCAAGCGACGACAGGGGGGGCAGATACGCAGTATTTT.

DNA for the CDR3: TGTGCCAGCAGTCAAGAGGGTGGGTCAGGAAACACCATATATTTT. Translating it yields CASSQEGGSGNTIYF. V gene TRBV11-2 combines with J gene TRBJ1-3; no reliable D call. The germline CDR1 and CDR2 sequences are SGHAT and FQNNGV. The length of the CDR3 is 15 residues. V lost 6 bases and J 4 bases, leaving 16 bases between the germline ends.

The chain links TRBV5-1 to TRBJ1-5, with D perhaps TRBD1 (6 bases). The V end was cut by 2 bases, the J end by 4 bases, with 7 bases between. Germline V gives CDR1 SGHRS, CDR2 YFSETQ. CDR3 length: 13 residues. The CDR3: CASSFGQNQPQHF. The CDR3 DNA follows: TGCGCCAGCAGCTTTGGACAGAATCAGCCCCAGCATTTT. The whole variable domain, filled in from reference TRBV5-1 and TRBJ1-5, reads KAGVTQTPRYLIKTRGQQVTLSCSPISGHRSVSWYQQTPGQGLQFLFEYFSETQRNKGNFPGRFSGRQFSNSRSEMNVSTLELGDSALYLCASSFGQNQPQHFGDGTRLSIL.

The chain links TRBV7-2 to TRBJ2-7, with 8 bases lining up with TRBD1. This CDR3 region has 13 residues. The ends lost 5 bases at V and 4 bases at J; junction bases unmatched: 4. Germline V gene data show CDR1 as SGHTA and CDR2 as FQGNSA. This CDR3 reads CASSDRGWYEQYF. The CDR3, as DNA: TGTGCCAGCAGCGACAGGGGTTGGTACGAGCAGTACTTC.

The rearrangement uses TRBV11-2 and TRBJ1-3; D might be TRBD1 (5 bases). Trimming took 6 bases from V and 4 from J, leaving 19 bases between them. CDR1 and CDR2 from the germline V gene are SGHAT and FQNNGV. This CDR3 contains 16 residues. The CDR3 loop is CASRRPAQGTGNTIYF. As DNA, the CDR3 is TGTGCCAGCAGAAGACCCGCTCAGGGAACGGGAAACACCATATATTTT. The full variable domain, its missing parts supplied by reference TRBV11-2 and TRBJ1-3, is EAGVAQSPRYKIIEKRQSVAFWCNPISGHATLYWYQQILGQGPKLLIQFQNNGVVDDSQLPKDRFSAERLKGVDSTLKIQPAKLEDSAVYLCASRRPAQGTGNTIYFGEGSWLTVV.

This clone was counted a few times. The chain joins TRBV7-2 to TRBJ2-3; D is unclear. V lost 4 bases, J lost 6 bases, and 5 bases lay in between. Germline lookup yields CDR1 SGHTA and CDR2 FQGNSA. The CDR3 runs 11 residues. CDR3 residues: CASSSRDTQYF. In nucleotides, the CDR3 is TGTGCCAGCAGCTCGAGGGATACGCAGTATTTT.

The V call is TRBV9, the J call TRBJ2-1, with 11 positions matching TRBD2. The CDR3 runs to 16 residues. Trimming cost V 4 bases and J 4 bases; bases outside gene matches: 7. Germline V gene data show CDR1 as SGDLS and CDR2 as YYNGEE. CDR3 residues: CASSPRGTSGYNEQFF. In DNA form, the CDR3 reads TGTGCCAGCAGCCCCCGTGGGACTAGCGGTTACAATGAGCAGTTCTTC.